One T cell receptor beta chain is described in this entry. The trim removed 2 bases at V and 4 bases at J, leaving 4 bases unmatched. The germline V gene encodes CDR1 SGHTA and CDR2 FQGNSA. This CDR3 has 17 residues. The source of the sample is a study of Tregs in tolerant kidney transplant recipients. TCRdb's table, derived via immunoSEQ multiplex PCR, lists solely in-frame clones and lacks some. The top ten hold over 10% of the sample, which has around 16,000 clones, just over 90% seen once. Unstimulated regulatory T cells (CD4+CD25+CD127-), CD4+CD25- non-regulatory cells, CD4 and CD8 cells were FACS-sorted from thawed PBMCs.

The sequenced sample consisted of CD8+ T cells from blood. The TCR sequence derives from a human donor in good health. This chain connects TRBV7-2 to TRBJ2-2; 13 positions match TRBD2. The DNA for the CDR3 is TGTGCCAGCAGCTTAATAGGACTAGCGGGAGTCACCGGGGAGCTGTTTTTT. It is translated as CASSLIGLAGVTGELFF.